Listed below are T cell receptor beta chains from one sample, sequenced in a study of PD-L1 blockade in urothelial cancer. Repertoires were generated with immunoSEQ multiplex PCR, while TCRdb's copy carries only in-frame clones and drops some. Of 85,000 to 90,000 clones listed, 70% to 90% are singletons. The material was PBMCs, obtained around atezolizumab (anti-PD-L1) treatment. The receptors shown here come from a woman at least 80 years old with urothelial cancer. The CDR3 runs from the conserved cysteine through the conserved F or W. The order of the fields is J gene, D gene, V gene, clone size, CDR3 DNA, CDR3 protein. D genes are given only for firm matches. Only some rows state a clone size, as once, few, many or a class for expanded clones.

TRBJ1-1 TRBD1 TRBV19 - TGTGCCAGTAGTACTCCTCCGGACCGGGACAGGAACACTGAAGCTTTCTTT CASSTPPDRDRNTEAFF
TRBJ2-7 TRBD1 TRBV25-1 once TGTGCCAGCAGTGGGACAGGGACAGGGGTTGCCTACGAGCAGTACTTC CASSGTGTGVAYEQYF
TRBJ2-3 TRBD2 TRBV12-5 - TGTGTCAGTGAAGGGGCGCGGGGGACAGATACGCAGTATTTT CVSEGARGTDTQYF
TRBJ2-5 TRBD1 TRBV18 - TGTGCCAGCTCACCACGACCAAGACAGGGACAAGAGACCCAGTACTTC CASSPRPRQGQETQYF
TRBJ2-1 TRBD2 TRBV6-5 - TGTGCCAGCAGGTCCGGGACTAGCTCCTACAATGAGCAGTTCTTC CASRSGTSSYNEQFF
TRBJ1-2 - TRBV15 - TGTGCCACCAGCAGAGGGGCGGGGGAAGGAGGCTACACCTTC CATSRGAGEGGYTF
TRBJ1-2 - TRBV6-5 - TGTGCCAGCAGCGACTCTTACTATGGCTACACCTTC CASSDSYYGYTF
TRBJ1-2 TRBD1 TRBV28 - TGTGCCAGCAGCCGCGGGACAGTTGGGGGCTACACCTTC CASSRGTVGGYTF
TRBJ2-1 TRBD2 TRBV2 - TGTGCCAGCACGGGACTAGCGGTTTCCTACAATGAGCAGTTCTTC CASTGLAVSYNEQFF
TRBJ2-4 - TRBV28 - TGTGCCAGCAGTCCTTTAGCGGAAATAGCCAAAAACATTCAGTACTTC CASSPLAEIAKNIQYF
TRBJ2-1 TRBD2 TRBV18 - TGTGCCAGCTCACCTAGCGGGAGTGGGTCCTACAATGAGCAGTTCTTC CASSPSGSGSYNEQFF
TRBJ2-5 - TRBV25-1 - TGTGCCAGCAGTGAATACACCGGCGGAACACTCCAAGAGACCCAGTACTTC CASSEYTGGTLQETQYF
TRBJ1-4 - TRBV9 - TGTGCCAGCAGCGCGGAGGGGGGGAGTTGGGAAAAACTGTTTTTT CASSAEGGSWEKLFF
TRBJ1-1 - TRBV7-9 once TGTGCCAGCAGCCCCGGAGGTCAGGGGCTAGGCACTGAAGCTTTCTTT CASSPGGQGLGTEAFF
TRBJ2-5 - TRBV30 - TGTGCCTGGAGTCCACAAGAGACCCAGTACTTC CAWSPQETQYF
TRBJ2-2 TRBD2 TRBV10-1 - TGCGCCAGCAGCCGTGTAGCGGGAGGGGGTTCCGGGGAGCTGTTTTTT CASSRVAGGGSGELFF